One sample yielded the 4 T cell receptor beta chains listed below, sequenced in a study of CXCR3-negative and CXCR3-positive naive CD8 T cells. Study-wide points: CXCR3-negative naive cells had less hydrophobic TRB CDR3s than did CXCR3-positive naive cells.

Antigen specificity for these receptors is unknown. UMI-labeled 5' RACE yielded the TRB cDNA libraries. TCRdb re-called the 5' RACE reads and shows each CDR3 protein once, DNA omitted. The sample data list 50,000 to 65,000 distinct CDR3 sequences. Specimen: naive CXCR3+ CD8+ T cells from blood. The subset was: CD45RO-CCR7+CD27+CD95- naive CD8+ T cells expressing CXCR3 (TNR3+). Receptors originate from a human donor in good health. Some clones in this sample may be carry-over from other donors' samples.

The V call is TRBV6-6, the J call TRBJ1-4. Germline assignment: CDR1 MNHNY and CDR2 SVGAGI (reference sequence). This CDR3 comprises 15 residues. CDR3 residues: CASSPAAETNEKLFF.

The rearrangement joins TRBV20-1 to TRBJ2-7; absent DNA, TCRdb's TRBD1 call cannot be checked. This CDR3 has 15 residues. Germline CDR1 reads DFQATT; CDR2 reads SNEGSKA (reference sequence). The CDR3 spells CSAFRPGQGIYEQYF.

The V gene is TRBV6-2 or TRBV6-3, the J gene TRBJ2-5. This CDR3 region has 15 residues. CDR1 and CDR2 from the germline V gene are MNHEY and SVGEGT. The CDR3 is CASSYGRRFEETQYF.

The genes are TRBV19 and TRBJ2-3. Germline V CDR1 and CDR2: LNHDA, SQIVND (reference sequence). The CDR3 sequence is 11 residues long. The CDR3: CASSLGGTQYF.